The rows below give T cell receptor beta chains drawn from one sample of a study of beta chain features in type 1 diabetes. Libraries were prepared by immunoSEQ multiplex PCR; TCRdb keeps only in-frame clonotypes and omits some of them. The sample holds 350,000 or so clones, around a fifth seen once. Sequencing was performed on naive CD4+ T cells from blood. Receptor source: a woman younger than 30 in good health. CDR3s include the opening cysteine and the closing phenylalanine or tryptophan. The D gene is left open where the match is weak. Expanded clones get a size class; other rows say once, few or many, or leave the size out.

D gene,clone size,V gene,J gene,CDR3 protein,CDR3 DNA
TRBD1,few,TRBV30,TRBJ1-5,CAWSVQGAQPQHF,TGTGCCTGGAGTGTACAGGGGGCTCAGCCCCAGCATTTT
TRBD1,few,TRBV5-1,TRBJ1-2,CASSLDRTGGGYTF,TGCGCCAGCAGCTTGGATAGGACAGGAGGAGGCTACACCTTC
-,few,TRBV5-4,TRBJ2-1,CASSFGGGTGSYNEQFF,TGTGCCAGCAGCTTCGGGGGTGGGACGGGAAGCTACAATGAGCAGTTCTTC
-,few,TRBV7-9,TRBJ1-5,CASSYGLNQPQHF,TGTGCCAGCAGCTATGGGCTCAATCAGCCCCAGCATTTT
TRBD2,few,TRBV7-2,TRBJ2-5,CASSFPGGPRTQYF,TGTGCCAGCAGCTTTCCGGGGGGGCCGCGGACCCAGTACTTC
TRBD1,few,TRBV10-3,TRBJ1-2,CAISGTGGPYGYTF,TGTGCCATCAGTGGGACAGGGGGGCCTTATGGCTACACCTTC
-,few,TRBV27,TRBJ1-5,CASSSGSGNQPQHF,TGTGCCAGCAGCTCGGGATCGGGCAATCAGCCCCAGCATTTT
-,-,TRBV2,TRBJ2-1,CASTRRGTNEQFF,TGTGCCAGCACCCGCCGGGGGACGAATGAGCAGTTCTTC
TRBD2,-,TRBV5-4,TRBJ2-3,CASSWGLAGGTDTQYF,TGTGCCAGCAGCTGGGGACTAGCGGGGGGCACAGATACGCAGTATTTT
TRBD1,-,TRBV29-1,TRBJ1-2,CSVNQGDYGYTF,TGCAGCGTAAATCAGGGGGACTATGGCTACACCTTC
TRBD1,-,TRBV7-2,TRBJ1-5,CASSSDRGHQPQHF,TGTGCCAGCAGCTCGGACAGGGGGCACCAGCCCCAGCATTTT
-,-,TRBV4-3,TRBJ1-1,CASSQQLNTEAFF,TGCGCCAGCAGCCAACAGTTGAACACTGAAGCTTTCTTT
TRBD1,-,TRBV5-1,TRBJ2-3,CASSLANRGVADTQYF,TGCGCCAGCAGCTTGGCCAACAGGGGAGTTGCAGATACGCAGTATTTT
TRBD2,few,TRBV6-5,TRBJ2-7,CASSYSILAGTDEQYF,TGTGCCAGCAGTTACTCGATACTAGCGGGAACCGACGAGCAGTACTTC
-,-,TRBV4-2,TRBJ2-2,CASSRIGALGELFF,TGTGCCAGCAGCCGAATAGGGGCTCTCGGTGAGCTGTTTTTT
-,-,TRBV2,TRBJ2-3,CASSALGVATQYF,TGTGCCAGCAGTGCCCTCGGGGTCGCTACGCAGTATTTT
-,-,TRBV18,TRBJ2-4,CASSPQAGPIQYF,TGTGCCAGCTCACCCCAGGCAGGGCCCATTCAGTACTTC
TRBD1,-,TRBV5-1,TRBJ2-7,CASSLGTGVAEQYF,TGCGCCAGCAGCTTAGGGACAGGGGTAGCCGAGCAGTACTTC
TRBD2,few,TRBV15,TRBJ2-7,CATSRVGTSGRYEQYF,TGTGCCACCAGCAGAGTCGGGACTAGCGGGAGATACGAGCAGTACTTC
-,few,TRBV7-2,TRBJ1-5,CASSLGQNQPQHF,TGTGCCAGCAGCCTTGGACAGAATCAGCCCCAGCATTTT
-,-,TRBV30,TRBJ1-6,CAWSLGGGNSPLHF,TGTGCCTGGAGTTTGGGGGGGGGTAATTCACCCCTCCACTTT
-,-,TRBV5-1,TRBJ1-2,CASSLRTDSYGYTF,TGCGCCAGCAGCTTGCGGACAGATAGCTATGGCTACACCTTC
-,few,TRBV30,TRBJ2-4,CAWKGPSVQYF,TGTGCCTGGAAGGGCCCTAGCGTTCAGTACTTC
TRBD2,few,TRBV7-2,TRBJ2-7,CASSLGKAGLGYEQYF,TGTGCCAGCAGCTTAGGGAAAGCGGGGCTGGGTTACGAGCAGTACTTC
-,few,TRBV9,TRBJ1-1,CASSATANTEAFF,TGTGCCAGCAGCGCGACAGCGAACACTGAAGCTTTCTTT
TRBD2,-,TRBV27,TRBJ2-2,CASVSGTSGKGELFF,TGTGCCAGCGTTTCCGGGACTAGCGGGAAAGGGGAGCTGTTTTTT
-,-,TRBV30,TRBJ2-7,CAWTGDHYEQYF,TGTGCCTGGACAGGGGACCATTACGAGCAGTACTTC
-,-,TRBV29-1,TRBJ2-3,CSVGGRVDTDTQYF,TGCAGCGTTGGAGGGAGAGTAGACACAGATACGCAGTATTTT
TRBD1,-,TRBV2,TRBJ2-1,CASSAPGTGGTYNEQFF,TGTGCCAGCAGCGCACCCGGGACAGGGGGAACCTACAATGAGCAGTTCTTC
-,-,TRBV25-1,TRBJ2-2,CASSAWGQNTGELFF,TGTGCCAGCAGCGCCTGGGGACAGAACACCGGGGAGCTGTTTTTT
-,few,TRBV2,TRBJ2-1,CASSDRPSYNEQFF,TGTGCCAGCAGTGACAGGCCATCCTACAATGAGCAGTTCTTC
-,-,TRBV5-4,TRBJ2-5,CASSSDSLQETQYF,TGTGCCAGCAGCAGTGACAGTCTCCAAGAGACCCAGTACTTC
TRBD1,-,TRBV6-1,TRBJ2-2,CASSDPGQAHHRNTGELFF,TGTGCCAGCAGTGACCCCGGACAGGCTCATCACCGGAACACCGGGGAGCTGTTTTTT
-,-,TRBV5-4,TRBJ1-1,CASSTEIQVEAFF,TGTGCCAGCAGCACCGAGATACAGGTTGAAGCTTTCTTT
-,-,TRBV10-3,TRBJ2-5,CAISDTGQETQYF,TGTGCCATCAGTGATACAGGGCAGGAGACCCAGTACTTC
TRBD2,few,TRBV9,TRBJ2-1,CASSVEAGAYNEQFF,TGTGCCAGCAGCGTAGAGGCGGGAGCCTACAATGAGCAGTTCTTC
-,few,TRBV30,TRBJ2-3,CAWKTQTGTDTQYF,TGTGCCTGGAAAACTCAGACTGGCACAGATACGCAGTATTTT
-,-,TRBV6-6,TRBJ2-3,CASSYASGGTDTQYF,TGTGCCAGCAGTTACGCTAGTGGAGGAACAGATACGCAGTATTTT
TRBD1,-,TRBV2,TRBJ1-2,CASIGTGGIINYGYTF,TGTGCCAGCATTGGGACAGGGGGAATTATAAACTATGGCTACACCTTC
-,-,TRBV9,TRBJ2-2,CTSSVDPLGANTGELFF,TGTACCAGCAGCGTAGATCCTTTAGGGGCGAACACCGGGGAGCTGTTTTTT
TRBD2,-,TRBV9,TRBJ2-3,CASSVLSGGLNTQYF,TGTGCCAGCAGCGTCTTAAGCGGGGGGTTGAATACGCAGTATTTT
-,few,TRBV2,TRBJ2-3,CASSVEETQYF,TGTGCCAGCAGTGTGGAGGAAACGCAGTATTTT
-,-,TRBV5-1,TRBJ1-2,CASSPGLGGYTF,TGCGCCAGCAGCCCCGGACTGGGCGGCTACACCTTC
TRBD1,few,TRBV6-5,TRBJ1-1,CASRSRRQGGTEAFF,TGTGCCAGCAGGTCCCGGAGACAGGGAGGCACTGAAGCTTTCTTT
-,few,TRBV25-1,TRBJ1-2,CASRVGDGYTF,TGTGCCAGCAGGGTAGGGGATGGCTACACCTTC
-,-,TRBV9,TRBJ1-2,CASSPLGLTNYGYTF,TGTGCCAGCAGCCCCCTAGGACTCACTAACTATGGCTACACCTTC
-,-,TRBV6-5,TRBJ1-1,CASSEMLNTEAFF,TGTGCCAGCAGTGAAATGCTAAACACTGAAGCTTTCTTT
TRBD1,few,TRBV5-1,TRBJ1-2,CASSSSGQVYGYTF,TGCGCCAGCAGCTCGTCCGGACAGGTCTATGGCTACACCTTC
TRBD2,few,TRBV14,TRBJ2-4,CASSQTGTSGTYF,TGTGCCAGCAGCCAAACCGGGACTAGCGGGACGTACTTC